The 6 T cell receptor beta chains reported below all come from one sample, sequenced in a study of blood T cell repertoires in COVID-19. TCRdb's copy holds only in-frame clones and misses some; the assay was immunoSEQ multiplex PCR. The sample has about 51,000 clones, roughly 84% seen once; the top ten hold 6.5%. The source material was peripheral blood. The receptors were gathered from a middle-aged man with active COVID-19.

This chain joins TRBV5-1 and TRBJ2-7; D perhaps matches TRBD1 (6 bases). Germline V gene sequence: CDR1 SGHRS, CDR2 YFSETQ. The V gene lost 6 bases and the J gene lost 2 bases, with 12 bases spanning the gap. There are 13 residues in the CDR3. The DNA of the CDR3 is TGCGCCAGCACACCCGGACAGCCCTACGAGCAGTACTTC. It yields the protein CASTPGQPYEQYF.

The rearrangement joins TRBV5-8 to TRBJ2-1; 8 bases fit TRBD2. This CDR3 has 13 residues. Trimming took 4 bases from V and 9 from J; bases not matched to a gene: 6. CDR1 is SGHTS, CDR2 YDEGEE, per germline. The CDR3 spells CASSLERGFEQFF. The CDR3 nucleotides read TGTGCCAGCAGCCTGGAGCGGGGGTTTGAGCAGTTCTTC. Full variable domain (outside the CDR3, taken from reference TRBV5-8 and TRBJ2-1): EAGVTQSPTHLIKTRGQQATLRCSPISGHTSVYWYQQALGLGLQFLLWYDEGEERNRGNFPPRFSGRQFPNYSSELNVNALELEDSALYLCASSLERGFEQFFGPGTRLTVL.

The rearrangement joins TRBV29-1 to TRBJ2-7, with a possible D match to TRBD1 (6 bases). Trimming pared 0 bases from V and 0 bases from J, leaving 12 bases between. The CDR3 sequence is 15 residues long. Looked up from germline, CDR1 is SQVTM and CDR2 is ANQGSEA. CDR3 nucleotides: TGCAGCGTTGAAGATGGGTCCAGGGGCTCCTACGAGCAGTACTTC. It encodes CSVEDGSRGSYEQYF.

V and J are TRBV20-1 and TRBJ2-7; 7 positions agree with TRBD2. CDR3 length: 13 amino acids. The ends lost 3 bases at V and 5 bases at J; junction bases unmatched: 7. The V gene's germline CDR1 is DFQATT and CDR2 SNEGSKA (reference sequence). The CDR3 loop reads CSASPSGVHEQYF. The CDR3 bases are TGCAGTGCTAGTCCTAGCGGAGTCCACGAGCAGTACTTC.

This clone was seen just once. The chain combines TRBV30 with TRBJ1-4; no clear D. The CDR3 consists of 18 residues. V lost 4 bases, J lost 0 bases, and 21 bases lay in between. CDR1 and CDR2 from the germline V gene are GTSNPN and SVGIG (reference sequence). The CDR3 DNA follows: TGTGCCTGGAACTTCGACCGAGGAATAATTCCAACTAATGAAAAACTGTTTTTT. This translates into CAWNFDRGIIPTNEKLFF. The whole variable domain, remainder taken from reference TRBV30 and TRBJ1-4, is SQTIHQWPATLVQPVGSPLSLECTVEGTSNPNLYWYRQAAGRGLQLLFYSVGIGQISSEVPQNLSASRPQDRQFILSSKKLLLSDSGFYLCAWNFDRGIIPTNEKLFFGSGTQLSVL.

CDR3 bases: TGCGCCAGCAGCGTCAGGGAGGACACCGGGGAGCTGTTTTTT. Its protein product is CASSVREDTGELFF. V gene TRBV5-1 combines with J gene TRBJ2-2; TRBD2 is a possible D gene (6 bases). The V gene's germline CDR1 is SGHRS and CDR2 YFSETQ. Trimming left V 4 bases short and J 3 bases short, with 10 bases between. The CDR3 is made up of 14 amino acids. The full variable domain, completed using reference TRBV5-1 and TRBJ2-2, is KAGVTQTPRYLIKTRGQQVTLSCSPISGHRSVSWYQQTPGQGLQFLFEYFSETQRNKGNFPGRFSGRQFSNSRSEMNVSTLELGDSALYLCASSVREDTGELFFGEGSRLTVL.